This TCR beta chain was obtained from a study of patients and donors after allogeneic stem cell transplantation. TCRdb passed the RT-PCR reads through MiXCR, listing each CDR3 protein once. The data contain fewer than 180,000 distinct CDR3 sequences, about two fifths of them singletons. Trimming at V came to 2 bases and at J to 4 bases, leaving 2 bases not matched to a gene. The CDR3 covers 14 residues. CDR1 SGHDT and CDR2 YYEEEE come from the germline V gene. The source of this sequence is a human donor who was either an allogeneic HSCT recipient or a stem cell or donor lymphocyte infusion donor (not recorded which). It is not recorded whose cells these are; they may come from a transplant donor. The V gene is TRBV5-6, the J gene TRBJ1-5; 8 nucleotides match TRBD1. The specimen was blood, either unsorted or a sorted T cell fraction (not recorded which). CDR3 sequence: CASSFGTGNQPQHF. The CDR3 DNA is TGTGCCAGCAGCTTCGGGACAGGAAATCAGCCCCAGCATTTT.